This T cell receptor beta chain was obtained from a study of cytotoxic CD8 clonotypes in ibrutinib-treated CLL. Some clones are missing from TCRdb's copy, which holds only in-frame ones; the method was immunoSEQ multiplex PCR. This sample has some 30,000 clones, with about 70% found just once. The material was PBMCs, obtained after 36 months of ibrutinib treatment. This receptor was identified in a human donor with chronic lymphocytic leukemia.

The CDR3 loop reads CASSQGGAYEQYF. The DNA for the CDR3 is TGCGCCAGCAGCCAAGGCGGAGCTTACGAGCAGTACTTC. V gene TRBV4-1 combines with J gene TRBJ2-7; D remains unclear. The CDR3 extends over 13 amino acids. Germline V gene data show CDR1 as MGHRA and CDR2 as YSYEKL. The V gene lost 1 base and the J gene lost 4 bases, with 8 bases spanning the gap.